These 4 T cell receptor beta chains were sequenced from one sample in a study of blood T cell repertoires in COVID-19. Libraries were prepared by immunoSEQ multiplex PCR; TCRdb keeps only in-frame clonotypes and omits some of them. Of about 47,000 clones in the sample, roughly 84% were seen once. Sequencing used peripheral blood. The receptors originated from a man aged 50 to 60 with acute or convalescent COVID-19.

V gene TRBV30 combines with J gene TRBJ1-5; the match to TRBD1 covers 7 bases. With 0 bases clipped from V and 4 bases from J, the junction kept 6 bases outside the gene matches. The CDR3 contains 15 residues. Germline lookup yields CDR1 GTSNPN and CDR2 SVGIG (reference sequence). CDR3 DNA sequence: TGTGCCTGGAGTGTAGGAGGGGGCCGGAATCAGCCCCAGCATTTT. Its translation: CAWSVGGGRNQPQHF.

The chain has TRBV30 and TRBJ2-7, with 8 positions matching TRBD1. Germline CDR1 reads GTSNPN; CDR2 reads SVGIG (reference sequence). The CDR3 totals 15 residues. V trimming: 3 bases; J trimming: 3 bases; junction bases outside the gene matches: 10. The CDR3 DNA reads TGTGCCTGGAGAGCCCGGACAGGGTCCATCTACGAGCAGTACTTC. This sequence encodes CAWRARTGSIYEQYF.

The rearrangement uses TRBV9 and TRBJ2-5; 8 nucleotides agree with TRBD2. The trim removed 2 bases at V and 4 bases at J, leaving 7 bases unmatched. CDR3 length: 15 residues. Germline V gene data show CDR1 as SGDLS and CDR2 as YYNGEE. The CDR3 protein is CASSVGGVLLETQYF. CDR3 bases: TGTGCCAGCAGCGTCGGGGGGGTCCTCTTAGAGACCCAGTACTTC.

The V gene is TRBV7-2, the J gene TRBJ2-1; possible D gene TRBD2, 6 bases. The CDR3 is made up of 12 amino acids. Per germline, CDR1 SGHTA and CDR2 FQGNSA. Trimming took off 5 bases at V and 9 bases at J, with 11 bases between the two ends. The CDR3 loop is CASSHRLVEQFF. Here the CDR3 DNA reads TGTGCCAGCAGCCACCGACTAGTTGAGCAGTTCTTC.